This T cell receptor (beta chain) was sequenced during a study of cytomegalovirus exposure and HLA in healthy donors. Germline CDR1 is SGHRS and CDR2 is YFSETQ. The V end lost 4 bases, the J end lost 0 bases, and 14 bases lay between the germline ends. There are 16 residues in the CDR3. 13 Jbeta primers and 60 Vbeta primers were used for the PCR. Method: immunoSEQ multiplex PCR; TCRdb's copy keeps in-frame clones and lacks some. Of 100,000 to 150,000 clones in the sample, roughly a tenth are singletons; the top ten hold around 5%. This clone occurred a few times. The rearrangement uses TRBV5-1 and TRBJ1-5; D possibly corresponds to TRBD1 (6 bases). The sequence was collected from a woman aged 18-29 years in good health and CMV-seropositive. Sequencing was carried out using PBMCs. The CDR3 reads CASSPGQPYSNQPQHF. CDR3 DNA sequence: TGCGCCAGCAGCCCCGGACAGCCTTATAGCAATCAGCCCCAGCATTTT. The entire variable domain, with the rest obtained from reference TRBV5-1 and TRBJ1-5, is as follows: KAGVTQTPRYLIKTRGQQVTLSCSPISGHRSVSWYQQTPGQGLQFLFEYFSETQRNKGNFPGRFSGRQFSNSRSEMNVSTLELGDSALYLCASSPGQPYSNQPQHFGDGTRLSIL.